These T cell receptor beta chains were read from a single sample in a study of OX40 agonist ivuxolimab in advanced cancers. Assay used: immunoSEQ multiplex PCR; TCRdb lists only in-frame clones, some missing. The data contain about 90,000 clones, roughly 93% of them singletons. Source: CD4+ or CD8+ T cells sorted from blood, taken in a trial of the OX40 agonist ivuxolimab. All receptors derive from an adult with an advanced solid tumor such as melanoma, head and neck, liver or kidney cancer. CDR3s include the opening cysteine and the closing phenylalanine or tryptophan. The order of the fields is clone size, D gene, V gene, J gene, CDR3 DNA, CDR3 protein. D genes are given only for firm matches. Rows may omit the clone size; those that give it use once, few, many or a size class.

>.|.|TRBV13|TRBJ2-3
TGTGCCAGCAGCTTAGTTTCCGCAGATACGCAGTATTTT
CASSLVSADTQYF
>.|.|TRBV6-6|TRBJ2-2
TGTGCCAGCAGTCCATCCGGGACAACCAACACCGGGGAGCTGTTTTTT
CASSPSGTTNTGELFF
>.|.|TRBV20-1|TRBJ2-5
TGCAGTGCTAGTGTCAGGGAGACCCAGTACTTC
CSASVRETQYF
>.|.|TRBV7-2|TRBJ1-1
TGTGCCAGCAGCTTAGTGGAGCGGAGCACTGAAGCTTTCTTT
CASSLVERSTEAFF
>.|.|TRBV30|TRBJ2-1
TGTGCCTGGAGTGTACGGTCCGGGTTGGAGCAGTTCTTC
CAWSVRSGLEQFF
>few|.|TRBV2|TRBJ1-2
TGTGCCAGCAGTGAAATGGGGCACGATGGCTACACCTTC
CASSEMGHDGYTF
>.|TRBD1|TRBV7-9|TRBJ2-3
TGTGCCAGCAGCTGGGGGACAGGGCCAGATACGCAGTATTTT
CASSWGTGPDTQYF
>.|TRBD1|TRBV9|TRBJ2-2
TGTGCCAGCAGCCCCTATGCTCACCCAGGACAGGGGGCGGGGGAGCTGTTTTTT
CASSPYAHPGQGAGELFF
>once|TRBD1|TRBV18|TRBJ2-7
TGTGCCAGCTCACCGACGTCAGGGGGCTACGAGCAGTACTTC
CASSPTSGGYEQYF
>.|.|TRBV6-5|TRBJ2-7
TGTGCCAGCAAGGGGAACAGTCCTACGAAGCAGTACTTC
CASKGNSPTKQYF
>.|TRBD1|TRBV28|TRBJ1-4
TGTGCCAGCAGTTTTGGGACAGGCGTCTCAAGTGAAAAACTGTTTTTT
CASSFGTGVSSEKLFF
>.|.|TRBV21-1|TRBJ2-2
TGTGCCAGCAGCCCTCCGGACTGGAAGACCGGGACTCGAGGGGACACCGGGGAGCTGTTTTTT
CASSPPDWKTGTRGDTGELFF
>.|TRBD2|TRBV28|TRBJ2-5
TGTGCCAGCACCTTCCGCCTAGCGGGAGGAAGGAGAGAGACCCAGTACTTC
CASTFRLAGGRRETQYF
>.|TRBD1|TRBV5-1|TRBJ1-2
TGCGCCAGCAGCTTGGAACAGGGGAGTGGCTACACCTTC
CASSLEQGSGYTF
>.|TRBD1|TRBV7-6|TRBJ2-5
TGTGCCAGCAGCTTAGACAGGGGGGAGACCCAGTACTTC
CASSLDRGETQYF
>.|.|TRBV7-8|TRBJ1-2
TGTGCCAGCAGCGGGTTAGGAGGCTACACCTTC
CASSGLGGYTF
>.|.|TRBV5-1|TRBJ2-1
TGCGCCAGCAGCTTGGCCCCGGGCTCGGACATCAATGAGCAGTTCTTC
CASSLAPGSDINEQFF
>once|.|TRBV18|TRBJ2-5
TGTGCCAGCTCGCCAATAGCCCAAGAGACCCAGTACTTC
CASSPIAQETQYF
>.|TRBD2|TRBV7-2|TRBJ2-3
TGTGCCAGCAGCTTAGGTGGGAGGGCGAACACAGATACGCAGTATTTT
CASSLGGRANTDTQYF
>once|TRBD2|TRBV5-4|TRBJ2-3
TGTGCCAGCAGCTTCGGGGTTAGCGGGAGTTGGACAGATACGCAGTATTTT
CASSFGVSGSWTDTQYF
>.|.|TRBV20-1|TRBJ1-2
TGCAGTGCGGGGGCGGGGTTTGGCTACACCTTC
CSAGAGFGYTF
>.|.|TRBV5-1|TRBJ2-2
TGCGCCAGCACCCTCTCTCTGGGGGGGGAGCTGTTTTTT
CASTLSLGGELFF
>once|.|TRBV11-2|TRBJ2-7
TGTGCCAGCAGCTTAGATCTAAGGGGTGGCGAGCAGTACTTC
CASSLDLRGGEQYF
>.|.|TRBV15|TRBJ2-2
TGTGCCACCAGCAGCAGGGATACCGGGGAGCTGTTTTTT
CATSSRDTGELFF
>few|.|TRBV2|TRBJ2-7
TGTGCCAGCAGTCCTGAAAGCGGATTCCTGAGAATGGCGCAGTACTTC
CASSPESGFLRMAQYF
>.|TRBD2|TRBV7-2|TRBJ2-1
TGTGCCAGCAGCGGGTGGACTAGCGGGAGCAAATATGAGCAGTTCTTC
CASSGWTSGSKYEQFF
>.|.|TRBV12-5|TRBJ1-1
TGTGCTAGTGGTTTGTCCCGGACGGCGGCGTCGACTGAAGCTTTCTTT
CASGLSRTAASTEAFF
>.|.|TRBV10-3|TRBJ1-2
TGTGCCATCAGTGAGGGCGTCCGGGTCTGGGACTATGGCTACACCTTC
CAISEGVRVWDYGYTF
>.|TRBD1|TRBV7-2|TRBJ2-5
TGTGCCAGCAGCTTAGGAGGCAGGGGGCCGGAGACCCAGTACTTC
CASSLGGRGPETQYF
>.|.|TRBV27|TRBJ1-1
TGTGCCAGCGTACGTGGGCGGGGGGCCACTGAAGCTTTCTTT
CASVRGRGATEAFF
>.|TRBD1|TRBV28|TRBJ2-2
TGTGCCAGCAGTTCGACAGGGGGCCCGAACACCGGGGAGCTGTTTTTT
CASSSTGGPNTGELFF
>.|.|TRBV11-3|TRBJ1-3
TGTGCCAGCAGCCAAGGGAGTAACACCATATATTTT
CASSQGSNTIYF
>.|TRBD2|TRBV7-2|TRBJ2-7
TGTGCCAGCAGCACACGGGGACTAGCGGGTTCTTACGAGCAGTACTTC
CASSTRGLAGSYEQYF
>.|TRBD2|TRBV7-9|TRBJ2-3
TGTGCCAGCAGCTTAGGACTAGCGGGAGGAGATACGCAGTATTTT
CASSLGLAGGDTQYF
>.|TRBD1|TRBV5-4|TRBJ1-5
TGTGCCAGCAGCTTGGGTTTACAGGGGATCGGCAATCAGCCCCAGCATTTT
CASSLGLQGIGNQPQHF
>.|TRBD1|TRBV6-1|TRBJ1-3
TGTGCCAGTGAGGACAGGGTGACTGGAAACACCATATATTTT
CASEDRVTGNTIYF
>once|.|TRBV5-1|TRBJ2-7
TGCGCCAGCAGCTTGAGCGGGTTTTCCTACGAGCAGTACTTC
CASSLSGFSYEQYF
>.|TRBD2|TRBV2|TRBJ2-1
TGTGCCAGCAGGCGACTAGCGGGACAGTACAATGAGCAGTTCTTC
CASRRLAGQYNEQFF
>.|TRBD1|TRBV18|TRBJ1-5
TGTGCCAGCTCCCGGGACAGTACTCAGCCCCAGCATTTT
CASSRDSTQPQHF
>.|.|TRBV6-5|TRBJ2-1
TGTGCCAGCAGTTACTCCACTCGAAGCGAGCAGTTCTTC
CASSYSTRSEQFF
>.|.|TRBV11-3|TRBJ2-4
TGTGCCAGCAGCTTAGGAGGGGACCCCAAAAACATTCAGTACTTC
CASSLGGDPKNIQYF
>.|.|TRBV9|TRBJ2-7
TGTGCCAGCAGCGTCGGGACGGAAACCTACGAGCAGTACTTC
CASSVGTETYEQYF
>.|.|TRBV27|TRBJ2-1
TGTGCCAGCAGTTTTGCGGAGTCCTACAATGAGCAGTTCTTC
CASSFAESYNEQFF
>.|.|TRBV7-8|TRBJ1-2
TGTGCCAGCAGCTTAGTGCCAGTTGGTGATGGCTACACCTTC
CASSLVPVGDGYTF
>.|TRBD1|TRBV28|TRBJ2-1
TGTGCCAGCAGTTTACAGGGGGCGTACAATGAGCAGTTCTTC
CASSLQGAYNEQFF